What follows are 24 T cell receptor beta chains derived from one specimen sequenced in a study of vaccination and CD4 T cells after COVID-19. The Oncomine TCR Beta short-read assay sequenced DNA from cultured CD4+ T cells. TCRdb used MiXCR to reprocess the PCR reads, holding one entry per CDR3 protein. In the table there are about 20,000 distinct CDR3 sequences, around 52% of which are singletons. Treatment of the sample: approximately nine-day PBMC culture with coronavirus spike peptide pools or control peptides (ViraFEST assay). These TCRs are of unknown antigen specificity. Sequenced sample: CD4+ T cells from blood, cultured in vitro. These receptors all stem from a human donor who had recovered from COVID-19.

The V call is TRBV7-2, the J call TRBJ1-5; D might be TRBD1 (5 bases). V was shortened by 0 bases and J by 0 bases, with 9 bases between the two germline ends. The CDR3 length is 16 residues. The germline V gene encodes CDR1 SGHTA and CDR2 FQGNSA. The CDR3 reads CASSLAAGYSNQPQHF. The CDR3 nucleotides read TGTGCCAGCAGCTTAGCGGCAGGGTATAGCAATCAGCCCCAGCATTTT.

This rearrangement joins TRBV11-3 to TRBJ1-1; D gene uncertain. CDR1 is SGHNT, CDR2 YENEEA, per germline. The CDR3 is made up of 12 amino acids. Trimming stripped 2 bases from V and 5 bases from J, with 6 bases between. CDR3 bases: TGTGCCAGCAGCTTAAGGGTAACTGAAGCTTTCTTT. This sequence encodes CASSLRVTEAFF.

V usage is TRBV20-1 and J usage is TRBJ2-6; no clear D. V was clipped by 6 bases and J by 0 bases, with 12 bases between them. In germline, CDR1 is DFQATT, CDR2 SNEGSKA (reference sequence). The CDR3 extends over 15 amino acids. The CDR3 protein is CSAPPRTSGANVLTF. CDR3 nucleotides: TGCAGTGCGCCTCCCCGAACCTCTGGGGCCAACGTCCTGACTTTC.

V and J are TRBV20-1 and TRBJ1-2; D gene uncertain. This CDR3 contains 13 residues. V was clipped by 6 bases and J by 4 bases, with 15 bases between them. In germline, CDR1 is DFQATT, CDR2 SNEGSKA (reference sequence). The CDR3 loop reads CSAESRIGYGYTF. The CDR3 nucleotides are TGCAGTGCCGAATCGAGGATCGGCTATGGCTACACCTTC.

This sequence joins TRBV7-8 and TRBJ1-1; D call uncertain. This CDR3 is 15 amino acids long. Between the trimmed V and J ends, which lost 5 bases and 10 bases, there was a span of 23 bases. CDR1 and CDR2 from the germline V gene are SGHVS and FQNEAQ. CDR3 amino acids: CASSLVRAGDWAAFF. CDR3 DNA sequence: TGTGCCAGCAGCCTAGTTAGGGCGGGTGACTGGGCAGCTTTCTTT.

The chain combines TRBV20-1 with TRBJ2-7; 7 bases map to TRBD2. The CDR3 length is 15 residues. In germline, CDR1 is DFQATT, CDR2 SNEGSKA (reference sequence). J lost 3 bases, V lost 3 bases, and 11 bases had no gene match. The DNA of the CDR3 is TGCAGTGCTAGTACATCTAGCGGAATCCTCTACGAGCAGTACTTC. It specifies CSASTSSGILYEQYF.

This clonotype turned up a few times. Germline is not matched at one junction end, which may reflect a read error. V and J are TRBV19 and TRBJ2-3; D possibly corresponds to TRBD2 (5 bases). Germline V gene data show CDR1 as LNHDA and CDR2 as SQIVND (reference sequence). The CDR3 has 15 residues. The CDR3 sequence is CASSLEGRAADTQYF. CDR3 nucleotides: TGTGCCAGTAGTTTAGAGGGTCGCGCAGCAGATACGCAGTATTTT.

This clonotype was seen more than once but under ten times. The V and J genes are TRBV21-1 and TRBJ2-7; the table's D gene call, TRBD2, was not cross checked with the DNA. TRBV21-1 is a pseudogene locus. The length of the CDR3 is 13 residues. The CDR3 region is CASTRLGPYEQYF. In DNA form, the CDR3 reads TGTGCCAGCACCCGTTTGGGCCCCTACGAGCAGTACTTC.

The chain has TRBV28 and TRBJ1-1; no definite D call. Trimming shortened V by 3 bases and J by 0 bases, and 11 bases separated the two germline ends. The CDR3 runs to 15 residues. Germline assignment: CDR1 MDHEN and CDR2 SYDVKM. The CDR3 nucleotides are TGTGCCAGCAGTTTGTCCTCGTCTCTGAACACTGAAGCTTTCTTT. This codes for CASSLSSSLNTEAFF.

This clonotype has a handful of counts. The chain couples TRBV7-3 to TRBJ2-2; 12 positions match TRBD2. After removal of 5 bases from V and 2 bases from J, the junction contained 3 bases not matched to a gene. The CDR3 runs to 16 residues. In germline, CDR1 is SGHTA, CDR2 FQGTGA. The CDR3 DNA is TGTGCCAGCAGCGCAGGACTAGCGGGAAACACCGGGGAGCTGTTTTTT. As protein: CASSAGLAGNTGELFF.

J is TRBJ1-5 and V is TRBV6-5, with D maybe TRBD1 (5 bases). In germline, CDR1 is MNHEY, CDR2 SVGAGI. The ends were cut back, 0 bases at V and 6 bases at J, with 24 bases in the middle. CDR3 length equals 19 residues. The CDR3 loop is CASSYSQGPIGQRGQPQHF. In DNA form, the CDR3 reads TGTGCCAGCAGTTACTCCCAGGGCCCTATCGGGCAGCGGGGTCAGCCCCAGCATTTT.

The CDR3 coding sequence is TGTGCCAGCAGCTTAGGACAGTCCCTGACCTACGAGCAGTACTTC. Protein: CASSLGQSLTYEQYF. The V gene is TRBV7-9, the J gene TRBJ2-7; D may be TRBD1 (5 bases). V lost 1 base and J 2 bases, leaving 12 bases between the germline ends. Germline CDR1 and CDR2: SEHNR and FQNEAQ (reference sequence). The CDR3 is 15 residues long.

This clonotype was detected a few times. The chain employs TRBV19 and TRBJ1-1; 9 nucleotides line up with TRBD1. This CDR3 has 15 residues. Germline V lookup: CDR1 LNHDA, CDR2 SQIVND (reference sequence). V shed 4 bases, J shed 4 bases, and the junction held 7 bases outside the gene matches. The CDR3 region is CASSTTTGGGTEAFF. The CDR3 nucleotides are TGTGCCAGTAGTACGACGACAGGGGGTGGCACTGAAGCTTTCTTT.

This clonotype has more than one count but fewer than ten. The junction and the germline gene differ at one end; a read error may be behind it. The chain is built from TRBV7-7 and TRBJ2-5; TRBD1 is a possible D gene (6 bases). The germline V gene encodes CDR1 SSHAT and CDR2 FNYEAQ (reference sequence). The CDR3 is made up of 14 amino acids. In DNA form, the CDR3 reads TGTGCTAGCAGCCTGGGGGCAGGGTTGGAGACCCAGTACTTC. Its translation is CASSLGAGLETQYF.

The V and J genes are TRBV30 and TRBJ2-2; TRBD2 matches at 10 bases. The junction had 3 bases not matched to a gene; V was cut back by 4 bases and J by 4 bases. The germline CDR1 and CDR2 sequences are GTSNPN and SVGIG (reference sequence). The CDR3 runs 14 residues. The CDR3 region is CAWNSGRATGELFF. The CDR3 bases are TGTGCCTGGAACAGCGGGAGGGCCACCGGGGAGCTGTTTTTT.

The V and J genes are TRBV6-5 and TRBJ2-7; a possible D gene is TRBD2 (6 bases). The V and J ends lost 0 bases and 0 bases respectively, with 6 bases between them. The V gene's germline CDR1 is MNHEY and CDR2 SVGAGI. This CDR3 comprises 14 residues. CDR3 residues: CASSYSGGSYEQYF. For the CDR3, the DNA is TGTGCCAGCAGTTACTCGGGGGGCTCCTACGAGCAGTACTTC.

The chain employs TRBV20-1 and TRBJ1-1; D is ambiguous. CDR3 length equals 16 residues. Germline CDR1 and CDR2: DFQATT and SNEGSKA (reference sequence). With 0 bases removed from V and 0 bases from J, the gap between germline ends came to 14 bases. The CDR3 DNA reads TGCAGTGCTAGAGATGGTAAGCGGCGAATGAACACTGAAGCTTTCTTT. It yields the protein CSARDGKRRMNTEAFF.

The chain couples TRBV6-1 to TRBJ2-7; D is perhaps TRBD1 (5 bases). The CDR3 has 12 amino acids. V lost 2 bases and J 5 bases, leaving 7 bases between the germline ends. Germline V gene data show CDR1 as MNHNS and CDR2 as SASEGT. CDR3: CASSESRDEQYF. Here the CDR3 DNA reads TGTGCCAGCAGTGAAAGCAGGGACGAGCAGTACTTC.

This clonotype was seen more than once but under ten times. The rearrangement links TRBV7-3 to TRBJ2-5, with D hard to call. The CDR3 has 13 residues. CDR1 and CDR2 from the germline V gene are SGHTA and FQGTGA. V lost 5 bases and J lost 5, with 12 bases in between. As DNA, the CDR3 is TGTGCCAGCAGCCTACTACCCCAGGAGACCCAGTACTTC. It encodes CASSLLPQETQYF.

The chain couples TRBV4-1 to TRBJ2-2; 10 positions match TRBD2. The germline gives CDR1 MGHRA, CDR2 YSYEKL. The CDR3 consists of 20 residues. Germline trimming cut 4 bases from V and 1 base from J; bases unmatched to any gene: 15. CDR3 in amino acids: CASSLLKGLAEILNTGELFF. Here the CDR3 DNA reads TGCGCCAGCAGCCTACTCAAAGGACTAGCGGAAATTTTGAACACCGGGGAGCTGTTTTTT.

The V call is TRBV20-1, the J call TRBJ2-5; D is ambiguous. V dropped 0 bases and J dropped 5 bases, with 7 bases sitting between them. CDR3 length: 12 residues. Germline CDR1 is DFQATT and CDR2 is SNEGSKA (reference sequence). This CDR3 reads CSARDYGETQYF. In DNA form, the CDR3 reads TGCAGTGCTAGAGATTACGGCGAGACCCAGTACTTC.

V usage is TRBV27 and J usage is TRBJ2-7; 9 bases align to TRBD1. CDR3 length: 14 residues. V shed 7 bases and J 12 bases; nucleotides not matched to a gene: 16. CDR1 is MNHEY, CDR2 SMNVEV, per germline (reference sequence). The CDR3: CASMTYLRDRAAYF. The CDR3 region has the DNA TGTGCCAGCATGACCTATCTTCGGGACAGGGCTGCGTACTTC.

The chain combines TRBV20-1 with TRBJ2-2; D is undetermined. Germline V lookup: CDR1 DFQATT, CDR2 SNEGSKA (reference sequence). This CDR3 has 11 residues. Between the trimmed V and J ends, which lost 6 bases and 6 bases, there was a span of 8 bases. CDR3 in amino acids: CSATGPGELFF. DNA for the CDR3: TGCAGTGCGACGGGTCCCGGGGAGCTGTTTTTT.

The J gene is TRBJ2-2, the V gene TRBV24-1, with 8 bases matching TRBD2. CDR3 length equals 16 residues. Per the germline V gene, CDR1 is KGHDR and CDR2 is SFDVKD. After removal of 4 bases from V and 0 bases from J, the junction contained 3 bases not matched to a gene. The CDR3 region is CATSDISGANTGELFF. The CDR3 coding sequence is TGTGCCACCAGTGACATTAGCGGGGCGAACACCGGGGAGCTGTTTTTT.